The TCR beta chain described here comes from a study of cytomegalovirus exposure and HLA in healthy donors. At the level of the study: Earlier, 95 million to 140 million unique TCR beta sequences were recovered from approximately 180 million T cells by an analysis. Study results and limitations: In vitro data verified a few CMV-associated chains as specific for CMV antigens.

PCR amplification relied on 60 Vbeta primers (plus 13 Jbeta primers). Clones were sequenced by immunoSEQ multiplex PCR, and TCRdb holds only the in-frame ones, with some missing. This sample has approximately 160,000 clones, with 75% to 90% found just once. CDR3 size: 15 residues. The V gene lost 1 base and the J gene lost 6 bases, with 12 bases spanning the gap. Germline CDR1 is ENHRY and CDR2 is SYGVKD. The sample holds a few counts of this clone. Antigen unknown. The chain has TRBV10-3 and TRBJ1-4, with D possibly TRBD1 on 5 matching bases. The TCR was taken from a human donor in good health. The source material was PBMCs. The CDR3 DNA reads TGTGCCATCAGTGAGTGGGGAGGGGAGGATGAAAAACTGTTTTTT. This sequence encodes CAISEWGGEDEKLFF.